Presented here are 7 T cell receptor beta chains from one specimen sequenced in a study of low-dose radiotherapy and immunotherapy resistance in tumors (dated by TCRdb to the early 2020s). First-strand cDNA was synthesized with Superscript III and a set of TRAV- and TRBV-specific primers, covering both TCRalpha and TCRbeta chains. TCRs were amplified with Phusion for 20 to 25 PCR cycles, with a constant-region primer paired with the adapter attached to the V primers. The public sequencing data were trimmed at Q25 with fastp and processed into clonotypes with MiXCR by TCRdb, which kept only in-frame beta chains. CDR3 protein sequences are deduplicated, and each keeps its most common genes and DNA. The sample table contains about 12,000 distinct CDR3 sequences; only one count was recorded for approximately 73% of them. The top ten clones comprise 3.4% of the sample. The receptors derive from a human donor with advanced metastatic prostate, ovarian, gallbladder or colorectal cancer (not recorded which). This table probably holds off-target reads from a library built for another chain.

This clonotype has a single count. The genes are TRBV6-1 and TRBJ1-4, with D possibly matching TRBD1 (6 bases). The V end was cut by 6 bases, the J end by 4 bases, with 12 bases between. This CDR3 comprises 14 residues. CDR1 is MNHNS and CDR2 is SASEGT in the germline V gene. The CDR3 bases are TGTGCCAGCAGCATAGGACAGCGTAATGAAAAACTGTTTTTT. This gives the protein CASSIGQRNEKLFF.

The V call is TRBV7-9, the J call TRBJ1-2; 8 bases are a match to TRBD1. Germline assignment: CDR1 SEHNR and CDR2 FQNEAQ (reference sequence). The J segment lost 8 bases and the V segment lost 6 bases, leaving 8 bases of the junction unmatched. There are 13 residues in the CDR3. CDR3 in amino acids: CASRSGTGPGYTF. CDR3 nucleotide sequence: TGTGCCAGCAGATCCGGGACAGGTCCCGGCTACACCTTC.

This clonotype was seen a handful of times. The chain employs TRBV10-3 and TRBJ2-3, with D perhaps given as TRBD1 or TRBD2 (5 bases each). CDR1 and CDR2 from the germline V gene are ENHRY and SYGVKD. The CDR3 sequence is 15 residues long. V was pared by 2 bases and J by 1 base, with 10 bases between. CDR3 amino acids: CAISEGGHGTDTQYF. The CDR3 DNA reads as TGTGCCATCAGTGAGGGAGGACATGGCACAGATACGCAGTATTTT.

This rearrangement joins TRBV5-6 to TRBJ1-2, with unresolved D. This CDR3 comprises 12 residues. CDR1 is SGHDT and CDR2 is YYEEEE in the germline V gene. V was trimmed by 2 bases and J by 8 bases, leaving 10 bases between them. The CDR3 sequence is CASSFYGFGYTF. CDR3 coding DNA: TGTGCCAGCAGCTTCTATGGGTTCGGCTACACCTTC.

This chain connects TRBV7-2 to TRBJ2-1, with TRBD2 matching 10 bases. The CDR3 has 20 amino acids. V trimming: 4 bases; J trimming: 0 bases; junction bases outside the gene matches: 15. Germline CDR1 reads SGHTA; CDR2 reads FQGNSA. CDR3 amino acids: CASSSLQRLAGPSSYNEQFF. CDR3 bases: TGTGCCAGCAGCTCCTTACAGCGACTAGCGGGCCCTAGCTCCTACAATGAGCAGTTCTTC.

This clonotype has just one count. V usage is TRBV11-2 and J usage is TRBJ2-6; D possibly uses TRBD1 or TRBD2 (5 bases each). The V end was cut by 7 bases, the J end by 4 bases, with 17 bases between. CDR3 length equals 16 residues. Germline assignment: CDR1 SGHAT and CDR2 FQNNGV. Here the CDR3 reads CASNLGWGNGANVLTF. The CDR3 nucleotides read TGTGCCAGCAACCTAGGATGGGGGAACGGGGCCAACGTCCTGACTTTC.

The rearrangement joins TRBV28 to TRBJ2-3, with 11 bases that match TRBD2. The CDR3 is 15 residues long. The J segment lost 4 bases and the V segment lost 3 bases, leaving 3 bases of the junction unmatched. The V gene's germline CDR1 is MDHEN and CDR2 SYDVKM. The CDR3 sequence: CASSFASGRSDTQYF. The CDR3 bases are TGTGCCAGCAGTTTCGCTAGCGGGAGGTCAGATACGCAGTATTTT.